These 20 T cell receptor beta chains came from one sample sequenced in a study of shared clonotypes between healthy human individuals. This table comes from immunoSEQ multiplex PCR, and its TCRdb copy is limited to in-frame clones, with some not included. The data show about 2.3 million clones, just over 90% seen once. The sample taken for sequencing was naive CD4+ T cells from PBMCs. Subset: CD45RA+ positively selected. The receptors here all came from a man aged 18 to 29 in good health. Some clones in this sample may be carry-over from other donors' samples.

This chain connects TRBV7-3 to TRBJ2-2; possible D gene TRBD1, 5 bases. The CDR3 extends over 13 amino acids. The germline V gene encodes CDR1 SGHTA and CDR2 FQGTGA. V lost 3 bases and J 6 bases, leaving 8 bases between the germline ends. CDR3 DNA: TGTGCCAGCAGCTTTATAGGGGCCGGGGAGCTGTTTTTT. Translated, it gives CASSFIGAGELFF.

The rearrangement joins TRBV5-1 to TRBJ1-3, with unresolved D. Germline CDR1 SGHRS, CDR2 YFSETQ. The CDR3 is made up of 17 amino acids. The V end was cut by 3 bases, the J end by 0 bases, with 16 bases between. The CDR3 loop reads CASSYRPWGTSGNTIYF. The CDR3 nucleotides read TGCGCCAGCAGCTATAGGCCTTGGGGTACCTCTGGAAACACCATATATTTT.

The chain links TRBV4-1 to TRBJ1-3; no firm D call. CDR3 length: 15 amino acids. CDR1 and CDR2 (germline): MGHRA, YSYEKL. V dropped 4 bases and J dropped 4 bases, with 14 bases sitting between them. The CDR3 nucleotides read TGCGCCAGCAGCCGAGACCCTTCTGAAGGAAACACCATATATTTT. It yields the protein CASSRDPSEGNTIYF.

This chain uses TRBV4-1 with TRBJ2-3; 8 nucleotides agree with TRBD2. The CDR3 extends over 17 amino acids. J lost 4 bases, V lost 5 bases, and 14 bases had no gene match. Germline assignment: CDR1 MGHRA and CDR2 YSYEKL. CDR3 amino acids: CASSKGVQAGVADTQYF. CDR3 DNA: TGCGCCAGCAGCAAAGGGGTCCAAGCGGGAGTGGCAGATACGCAGTATTTT.

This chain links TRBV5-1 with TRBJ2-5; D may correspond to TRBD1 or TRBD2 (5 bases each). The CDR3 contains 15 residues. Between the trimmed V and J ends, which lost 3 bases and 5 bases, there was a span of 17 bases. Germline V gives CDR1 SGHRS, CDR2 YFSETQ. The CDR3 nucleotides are TGCGCCAGCAGCTATTCCGGGACCCCAATGGAGACCCAGTACTTC. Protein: CASSYSGTPMETQYF. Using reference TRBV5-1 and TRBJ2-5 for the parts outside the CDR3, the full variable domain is KAGVTQTPRYLIKTRGQQVTLSCSPISGHRSVSWYQQTPGQGLQFLFEYFSETQRNKGNFPGRFSGRQFSNSRSEMNVSTLELGDSALYLCASSYSGTPMETQYFGPGTRLLVL.

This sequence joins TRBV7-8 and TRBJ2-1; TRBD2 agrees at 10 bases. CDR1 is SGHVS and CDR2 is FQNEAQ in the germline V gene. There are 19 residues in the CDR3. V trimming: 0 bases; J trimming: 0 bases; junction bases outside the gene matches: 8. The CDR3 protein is CASSLATLAGSYSYNEQFF. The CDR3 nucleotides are TGTGCCAGCAGCTTAGCCACACTAGCGGGATCTTACTCCTACAATGAGCAGTTCTTC.

CDR3 DNA: TGTGCCAGCAGCCCCCAGGGGGCCAACACCGGGGAGCTGTTTTTT. It encodes CASSPQGANTGELFF. The rearrangement uses TRBV9 and TRBJ2-2; TRBD1 agrees at 8 bases. Looked up from germline, CDR1 is SGDLS and CDR2 is YYNGEE. CDR3 length: 15 residues. J gave up 2 bases and V 4 bases, and 4 bases lay outside the gene matches.

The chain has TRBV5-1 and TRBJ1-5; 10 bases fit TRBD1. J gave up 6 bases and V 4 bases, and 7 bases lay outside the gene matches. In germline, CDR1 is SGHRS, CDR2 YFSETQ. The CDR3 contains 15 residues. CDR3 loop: CASSMGTGAIQPQHF. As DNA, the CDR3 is TGCGCCAGCAGCATGGGGACAGGGGCTATTCAGCCCCAGCATTTT.

CDR3 region: CASSMQGQGAYNEQFF. The DNA for the CDR3 is TGCGCCAGCAGCATGCAGGGACAGGGGGCCTACAATGAGCAGTTCTTC. The chain combines TRBV5-1 with TRBJ2-1; 11 bases are shared with TRBD1. Losses at the gene ends were 4 bases for V and 2 bases for J; bases not matched to a gene: 5. The CDR3 contains 16 residues. The germline V gene encodes CDR1 SGHRS and CDR2 YFSETQ.

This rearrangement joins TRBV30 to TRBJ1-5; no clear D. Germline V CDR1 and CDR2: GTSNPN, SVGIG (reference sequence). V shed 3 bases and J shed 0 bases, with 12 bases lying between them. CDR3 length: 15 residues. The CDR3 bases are TGTGCCTGGAGGATTCGCGTCTTTAGCAATCAGCCCCAGCATTTT. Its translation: CAWRIRVFSNQPQHF.

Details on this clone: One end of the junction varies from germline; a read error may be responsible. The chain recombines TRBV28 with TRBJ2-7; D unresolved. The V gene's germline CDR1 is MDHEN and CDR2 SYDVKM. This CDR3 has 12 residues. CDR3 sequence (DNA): TGCCAGGTGGCGAGACCTCCCTACGAGCAGTACTTC. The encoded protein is CQVARPPYEQYF.

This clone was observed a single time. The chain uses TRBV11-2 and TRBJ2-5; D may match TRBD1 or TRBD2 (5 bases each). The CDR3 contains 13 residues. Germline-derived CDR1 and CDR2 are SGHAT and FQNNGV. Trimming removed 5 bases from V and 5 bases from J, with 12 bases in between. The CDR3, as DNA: TGTGCCAGCAGCCGAGGGGAAGGCGAGACCCAGTACTTC. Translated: CASSRGEGETQYF.

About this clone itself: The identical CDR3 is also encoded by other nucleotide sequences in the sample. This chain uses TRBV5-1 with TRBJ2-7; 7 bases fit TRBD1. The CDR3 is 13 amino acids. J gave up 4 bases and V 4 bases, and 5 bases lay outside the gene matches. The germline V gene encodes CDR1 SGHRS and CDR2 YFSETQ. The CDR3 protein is CASSRDSYYEQYF. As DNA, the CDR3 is TGCGCCAGCAGCCGGGACAGCTATTACGAGCAGTACTTC.

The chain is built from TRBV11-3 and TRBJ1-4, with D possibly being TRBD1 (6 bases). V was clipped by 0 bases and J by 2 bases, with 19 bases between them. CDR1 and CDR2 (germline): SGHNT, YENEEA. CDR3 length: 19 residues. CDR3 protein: CASSLDRGNLRSTNEKLFF. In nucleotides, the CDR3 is TGTGCCAGCAGCTTAGACAGGGGAAATTTACGATCTACTAATGAAAAACTGTTTTTT.

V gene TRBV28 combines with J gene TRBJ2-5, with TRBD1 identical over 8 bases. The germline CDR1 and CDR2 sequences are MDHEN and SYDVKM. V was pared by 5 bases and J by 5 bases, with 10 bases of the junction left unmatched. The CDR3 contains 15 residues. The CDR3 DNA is TGTGCCAGCAGTGGACCTCAGGGGGCCAGGGAGACCCAGTACTTC. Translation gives CASSGPQGARETQYF.

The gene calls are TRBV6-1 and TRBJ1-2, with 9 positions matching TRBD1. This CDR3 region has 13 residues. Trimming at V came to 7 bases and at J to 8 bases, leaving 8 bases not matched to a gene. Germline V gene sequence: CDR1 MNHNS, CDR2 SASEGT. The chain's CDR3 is CASIAGTGIGYTF. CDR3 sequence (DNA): TGTGCCAGCATCGCAGGGACAGGGATCGGCTACACCTTC.

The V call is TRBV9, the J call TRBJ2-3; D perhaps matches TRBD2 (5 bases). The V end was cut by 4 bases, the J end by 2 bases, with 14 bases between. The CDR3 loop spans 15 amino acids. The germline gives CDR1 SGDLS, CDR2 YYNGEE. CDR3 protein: CASSPSPGNTDTQYF. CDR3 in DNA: TGTGCCAGCAGCCCCTCCCCGGGGAACACAGATACGCAGTATTTT.

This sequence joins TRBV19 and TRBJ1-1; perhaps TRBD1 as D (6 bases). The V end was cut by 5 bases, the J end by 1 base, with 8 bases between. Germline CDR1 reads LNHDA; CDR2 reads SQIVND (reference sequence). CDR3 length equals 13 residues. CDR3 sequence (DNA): TGTGCCAGTAGTCAACAGGGGAACACTGAAGCTTTCTTT. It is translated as CASSQQGNTEAFF.

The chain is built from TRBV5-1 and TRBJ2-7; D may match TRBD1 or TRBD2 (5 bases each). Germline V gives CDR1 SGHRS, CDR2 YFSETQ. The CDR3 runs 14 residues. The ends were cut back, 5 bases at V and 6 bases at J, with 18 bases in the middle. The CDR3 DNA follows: TGCGCCAGCAGTGAAGGGGCGGGCTCCGCCGAGCAGTACTTC. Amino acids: CASSEGAGSAEQYF.

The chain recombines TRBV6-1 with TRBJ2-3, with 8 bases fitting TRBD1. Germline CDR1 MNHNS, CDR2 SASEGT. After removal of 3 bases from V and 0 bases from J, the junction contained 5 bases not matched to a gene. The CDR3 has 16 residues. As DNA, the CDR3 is TGTGCCAGCAGTGACGGGACAGGCTCTAGCACAGATACGCAGTATTTT. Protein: CASSDGTGSSTDTQYF.